This TCR beta chain was obtained from a study of CD8+CD57+ T cells in acquired aplastic anemia. Study overall: When averaged, DNA from sorted CD4+ and CD8+ cells came to around 3.1 ug.

TCR beta VDJ combinations and CDR3 sequences were profiled from genomic DNA. TCRdb reprocessed the reads via MiXCR and lists one record per CDR3 protein. The table has approximately 220,000 distinct CDR3 sequences, 45% to 50% seen once. The CDR3 runs 14 residues. The germline V gene encodes CDR1 DFQATT and CDR2 SNEGSKA (reference sequence). V was shortened by 0 bases and J by 7 bases, with 12 bases between the two germline ends. Whole-study findings and limits: The number of CD8+ CDR3 sequences shared by patients and controls was under 35.

Patients sequenced had flow cytometry evidence of CD8+CD57+ cell expansion. This clonotype was counted many times. The antigen remains undetermined. The V call is TRBV20-1, the J call TRBJ1-4; no clear D. This receptor was taken from a human donor with aplastic anemia. What was sequenced was sorted CD4+, CD8+, or CD8+CD57+ T cells (not recorded which) from PBMCs. This CDR3 reads CSARDASRAEKLFF. CDR3 nucleotides: TGCAGTGCTAGAGATGCGTCTCGAGCTGAAAAACTGTTTTTT.